This TCR beta chain comes out of a study of response to subunit inactivated influenza vaccine. The study, taken as a whole, reports: Authors suggested that a seasonal influenza vaccination recruits few new T cells each time.

In TCRdb, the RT-PCR reads were re-called with MiXCR into one record per CDR3 protein. The table records roughly 630,000 distinct CDR3 sequences, less than 15% of them present only once. This clonotype was counted only a few times. Its antigen is not identified. Germline CDR1 and CDR2: MGHRA and YSYEKL. V was trimmed by 1 base and J by 7 bases, leaving 20 bases between them. The CDR3 spans 17 residues. The input for sequencing was PBMCs from blood, taken 14 to 15 days before vaccination. The chain joins TRBV4-1 to TRBJ2-1, with D unclear. This clonotype was sampled from a man aged 50 or older who received an inactivated influenza vaccine. In DNA, the CDR3 is TGCGCCAGCAGCCAAGGTCCACAGACTTCTACTTGGAATGAGCAGTTCTTC. Translation: CASSQGPQTSTWNEQFF.